These T cell receptor beta chains were read from a single sample in a study of cytomegalovirus exposure and HLA in healthy donors. Repertoires were generated with immunoSEQ multiplex PCR, while TCRdb's copy carries only in-frame clones and drops some. The data show 70,000 or so clones, with about 94% seen just once and more than 0.8% held by the top ten. The specimen sequenced was PBMCs. The source of these receptors is a woman between 18 and 29 years old in good health and CMV-seronegative. CDR3s include the opening cysteine and the closing phenylalanine or tryptophan. Some rows mark clone size as missing; the rest say once, few, many or name a class of expanded clone.

abundance,j_gene,v_gene,CDR3aa
once,TRBJ1-1,TRBV13,CASSLVEGQPNTEAFF
.,TRBJ2-2,TRBV5-4,CASSSPASSGSHTGELFF
few,TRBJ2-7,TRBV6-6,CASSYSSEQYF
once,TRBJ1-2,TRBV5-6,CASSPQDSYGYTF
.,TRBJ2-1,TRBV14,CASSLFDRDNEQFF
.,TRBJ2-7,TRBV30,CAWSQGLAGDYEQYF
.,TRBJ2-7,TRBV28,CASSRQEAEQYF
.,TRBJ1-1,TRBV7-9,CASSFRGDNTEAFF
.,TRBJ2-1,TRBV7-2,CASSLRVYEQFF
.,TRBJ1-1,TRBV19,CASSTIQGAITEAFF
.,TRBJ2-7,TRBV28,CASSNRGLVYEQYF
.,TRBJ2-1,TRBV7-9,CASSLGGSRYNEQFF
.,TRBJ1-6,TRBV19,CASKAGADNSPLHF
.,TRBJ2-7,TRBV12-5,CASGLTGGGRLAYEQYF
.,TRBJ1-1,TRBV10-2,CASSEQGMNTEAFF
.,TRBJ2-7,TRBV7-9,CASSRPGGSYEQYF
.,TRBJ2-3,TRBV15,CATSSPGQGFPTDTQYF
.,TRBJ2-7,TRBV4-2,CASSQDASGAPYEQYF
.,TRBJ1-5,TRBV15,CATSRLGVSNQPQHF
once,TRBJ1-5,TRBV19,CASRGVAGLGNQPQHF
.,TRBJ1-1,TRBV7-3,CASSPYRGENTEAFF
.,TRBJ1-1,TRBV19,CASSSPAGGLRAFF
.,TRBJ2-7,TRBV4-1,CASSQYRDRQYEQYF
.,TRBJ2-2,TRBV2,CASILGQGAIGELFF
.,TRBJ2-7,TRBV4-1,CASSVDRTKYEQYF
.,TRBJ1-5,TRBV5-5,CASSAETGQPQHF
few,TRBJ1-2,TRBV25-1,CASIRTDTGYTF
.,TRBJ2-7,TRBV7-8,CASSAASSYEQYF
.,TRBJ2-2,TRBV5-1,CASSLLGGRNTGELFF
.,TRBJ2-1,TRBV6-5,CATKGQSYNEQFF
.,TRBJ2-2,TRBV30,CALTRQGMGREHTGELFF
.,TRBJ2-3,TRBV13,CASSNAGTGGSQYF